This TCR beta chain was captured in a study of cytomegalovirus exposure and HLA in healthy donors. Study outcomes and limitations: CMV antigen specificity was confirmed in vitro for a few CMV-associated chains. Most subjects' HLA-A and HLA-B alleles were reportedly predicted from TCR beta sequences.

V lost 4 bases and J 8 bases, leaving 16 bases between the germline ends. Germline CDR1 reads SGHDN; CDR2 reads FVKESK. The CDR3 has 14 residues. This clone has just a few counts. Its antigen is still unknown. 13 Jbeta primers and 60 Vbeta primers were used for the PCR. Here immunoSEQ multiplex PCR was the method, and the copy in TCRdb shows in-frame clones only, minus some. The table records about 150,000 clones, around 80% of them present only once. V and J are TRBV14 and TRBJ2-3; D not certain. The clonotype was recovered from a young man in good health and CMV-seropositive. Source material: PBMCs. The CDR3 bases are TGTGCCAGCAGCCCGCTCTTCGACATAGGTACGCAGTATTTT. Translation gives CASSPLFDIGTQYF.